This TCR beta chain was obtained from a study of PD-1 blockade in classical Hodgkin lymphoma. Study as a whole: The patients were dosed with nivolumab 3 mg/kg, infused intravenously every 2 weeks.

Germline V gives CDR1 SGHTA, CDR2 FQGNSA. The CDR3 runs 14 residues. Every patient had relapsed following autologous stem cell transplantation, and cohorts differed in brentuximab vedotin exposure. Sequenced by immunoSEQ multiplex PCR; TCRdb stores in-frame clones only, minus some. The top ten hold roughly an eighth of the sample, which has some 7,500 clones, roughly 80% seen once. Study results and limitations: Still unresolved is the cause of the repertoire differences, which may be disease activity or prior therapy. The baseline diversity of complete responders showed similarity to that of newly diagnosed patients. Unlike CD8+ TCR diversity, which did not rise significantly by C4D1, CD4+ TCR diversity did.

Turning to this clone: Its antigen remains unknown. One end of the junction is discordant with germline, which a read error may explain.

The source of this sequence is a human donor with classical Hodgkin lymphoma. The chain uses TRBV7-2 and TRBJ2-7, with TRBD2 matching 9 bases. This specimen was peripheral blood mononuclear cells (PBMCs), taken at baseline. The CDR3 DNA reads TGTGCCAGCATTAGCGGGAGTCCCTCCCACGAGCAGTACTTC. As protein: CASISGSPSHEQYF.